This T cell receptor (beta chain) emerged from a study of T cells expressing NK-cell markers. About the study: There were seven HCMV-seropositive donors and one seronegative donor among the eight sequenced.

The CDR3 spans 15 residues. CDR1 LGHNA and CDR2 YNFKEQ come from the germline V gene. Study results and caveats: Roughly 6 donors had dominant NKG2C+ clonotypes that comprised about 1.0-8% of their CD8+ T cells. In a few donors, dominant clonotypes made up about 28.3-65% of CD3+CD56-NKG2C+ cells.

Notes on this clonotype: The antigen remains undetermined.

The TCR beta cDNA came from 5'RACE template switching with UMIs. TCRdb re-called the 5' RACE reads and shows each CDR3 protein once, DNA omitted. The sample totals under 9,000 distinct CDR3 sequences. The receptor was derived from a man aged 18-75 years in good health. The chain is built from TRBV4-2 and TRBJ1-2; TCRdb returns TRBD1, unconfirmable since there is no DNA. The sequenced sample consisted of blood T cells: a sorted CD56 or NKG2C T cell subset, CD4+ or CD8+ T cells, or bulk PBMC T cells (not recorded which). CDR3 sequence: CASSQETGPSYGYTF.